A single sample gave rise to the 25 T cell receptor beta chains below, sequenced in a study of T cell repertoires in ileal Crohn's disease. Profiling relied on immunoSEQ multiplex PCR, and the TCRdb table lists in-frame clones only, not all of them. Of thousands of clones in the sample, almost 95% were seen once. The sample taken for sequencing was ileal tissue. These receptor sequences come from an adult with Crohn's disease.

The V and J genes are TRBV7-8 and TRBJ2-4; 11 bases line up with TRBD1. V lost 6 bases to trimming and J lost 13 bases; unmatched junction nucleotides: 17. Germline-derived CDR1 and CDR2 are SGHVS and FQNEAQ. The CDR3 contains 16 residues. The CDR3 DNA reads as TGTGCCAGCAGTTACATATCCGGGACAGGGGGTCGAGAACAGTACTTC. It is translated as CASSYISGTGGREQYF.

The chain joins TRBV7-3 to TRBJ2-7, with 7 bases fitting TRBD1. The CDR3 loop spans 16 amino acids. Germline CDR1 reads SGHTA; CDR2 reads FQGTGA. Germline trimming cut 0 bases from V and 2 bases from J; bases unmatched to any gene: 7. The CDR3 loop is CASSLTGGLNPYEQYF. The CDR3 DNA reads TGTGCCAGCAGCTTAACAGGGGGCCTAAATCCCTACGAGCAGTACTTC.

The chain is built from TRBV19 and TRBJ1-5; D perhaps matches TRBD1 (5 bases). The CDR3 has 15 amino acids. Trimming removed 6 bases from V and 1 base from J, with 13 bases in between. CDR1 LNHDA and CDR2 SQIVND come from the germline V gene (reference sequence). The chain's CDR3 is CASSWGDGSNQPQHF. CDR3 sequence (DNA): TGTGCCAGTAGCTGGGGCGACGGGAGCAATCAGCCCCAGCATTTT.

This sequence joins TRBV5-1 and TRBJ2-2; the match to TRBD1 covers 8 bases. V was clipped by 4 bases and J by 3 bases; unmatched bases: 5. Germline V gene lookup returns CDR1 SGHRS and CDR2 YFSETQ. The CDR3 consists of 15 residues. DNA for the CDR3: TGCGCCAGCAGCCCGGACAGGGCGCACACCGGGGAGCTGTTTTTT. It encodes CASSPDRAHTGELFF. Full variable domain (outside the CDR3, taken from reference TRBV5-1 and TRBJ2-2): KAGVTQTPRYLIKTRGQQVTLSCSPISGHRSVSWYQQTPGQGLQFLFEYFSETQRNKGNFPGRFSGRQFSNSRSEMNVSTLELGDSALYLCASSPDRAHTGELFFGEGSRLTVL.

The chain links TRBV7-3 to TRBJ2-1, with 8 bases identical to TRBD2. V lost 5 bases and J lost 8; bases outside the gene matches: 11. Per the germline V gene, CDR1 is SGHTA and CDR2 is FQGTGA. This CDR3 comprises 15 residues. The CDR3 here is CASSPGGGKLDEQFF. As DNA, the CDR3 is TGTGCCAGCAGCCCCGGGGGGGGTAAGTTGGATGAGCAGTTCTTC.

The rearrangement joins TRBV5-4 to TRBJ2-4; TRBD2 matches at 14 bases. The CDR3 spans 17 residues. The V gene's germline CDR1 is SGHNT and CDR2 YYREEE (reference sequence). V gave up 4 bases and J gave up 0 bases; unmatched junction bases: 3. The CDR3 protein is CASSLGLAGGAKNIQYF. CDR3 DNA sequence: TGTGCCAGCAGCCTTGGACTAGCGGGAGGAGCCAAAAACATTCAGTACTTC.

This clone has more than one count but fewer than ten. The V and J genes are TRBV5-1 and TRBJ1-2; 7 bases match TRBD1. The V segment lost 2 bases and the J segment 4 bases; nucleotides outside the gene matches: 11. From germline, CDR1 is SGHRS and CDR2 YFSETQ. This CDR3 has 16 amino acids. The CDR3 here is CASSLLKSTGIYGYTF. The CDR3 DNA is TGCGCCAGCAGCTTACTAAAATCGACAGGGATCTATGGCTACACCTTC.

The V and J genes are TRBV18 and TRBJ2-1, with 8 positions matching TRBD1. CDR3 length: 15 amino acids. Germline CDR1 KGHSH, CDR2 LQKENI. Unmatched junction bases numbered 7, after V lost 3 bases and J lost 6 bases. The DNA of the CDR3 is TGTGCCAGCTCACCGGCGATCAGGGGGCTCAATGAGCAGTTCTTC. Translating it yields CASSPAIRGLNEQFF.

This chain joins TRBV27 and TRBJ2-7; 7 positions agree with TRBD1. Losses at the gene ends were 5 bases for V and 4 bases for J; bases not matched to a gene: 8. This CDR3 contains 14 residues. The V gene's germline CDR1 is MNHEY and CDR2 SMNVEV (reference sequence). The DNA of the CDR3 is TGTGCCAGCAGTCTACCGGGACAGAGTTACGAGCAGTACTTC. It specifies CASSLPGQSYEQYF.

The V call is TRBV18, the J call TRBJ1-1, with 7 positions matching TRBD1. V shed 7 bases and J 0 bases; nucleotides not matched to a gene: 2. This CDR3 region has 13 residues. The germline gives CDR1 KGHSH, CDR2 LQKENI. CDR3 region: CASLQGVNTEAFF. The CDR3 coding sequence is TGTGCCAGCTTGCAGGGGGTGAACACTGAAGCTTTCTTT.

The chain carries TRBV27 and TRBJ1-1; 8 bases match TRBD1. The junction had 5 bases not matched to a gene; V was cut back by 6 bases and J by 5 bases. The germline gives CDR1 MNHEY, CDR2 SMNVEV (reference sequence). There are 13 residues in the CDR3. The CDR3 DNA reads as TGTGCCAGCAGCCTGACAGGGGCGACTGAAGCTTTCTTT. Its protein product is CASSLTGATEAFF.

The sample holds a few counts of this clone. This chain joins TRBV7-9 and TRBJ1-4; a possible D gene is TRBD1 (5 bases). The CDR3 is 13 amino acids. The germline V gene encodes CDR1 SEHNR and CDR2 FQNEAQ (reference sequence). Trimming cost V 7 bases and J 2 bases, with 8 bases left between them. The CDR3 sequence: CASTRGTNEKLFF. Written as DNA, the CDR3 is TGTGCCAGCACCCGGGGGACTAATGAAAAACTGTTTTTT.

This chain joins TRBV18 and TRBJ1-5, with 8 nucleotides matching TRBD1. The V gene end was trimmed by 3 bases and the J gene end by 7 bases; junction bases not matched to a gene: 8. The CDR3 consists of 15 residues. Per the germline V gene, CDR1 is KGHSH and CDR2 is LQKENI. CDR3 nucleotide sequence: TGTGCCAGCTCACCTTCGGACAGGGCTCGACAGCCCCAGCATTTT. This encodes CASSPSDRARQPQHF.

This sequence joins TRBV5-1 and TRBJ2-1; 10 positions match TRBD1. The CDR3 covers 15 residues. V shed 3 bases, J shed 3 bases, and the junction held 3 bases outside the gene matches. Germline CDR1 reads SGHRS; CDR2 reads YFSETQ. The CDR3 protein is CASSSGQGGYNEQFF. The CDR3 DNA reads as TGCGCCAGCAGCTCTGGACAGGGGGGCTACAATGAGCAGTTCTTC.

V is TRBV28 and J is TRBJ1-6, with D hard to call. V lost 4 bases and J 9 bases, leaving 13 bases between the germline ends. The germline CDR1 and CDR2 sequences are MDHEN and SYDVKM. The length of the CDR3 is 14 residues. The CDR3 nucleotides read TGTGCCAGCAGTTCGGGGATTGGGTTTTCACCCCTCCACTTT. It codes for CASSSGIGFSPLHF.

The V call is TRBV5-1, the J call TRBJ1-2; D ambiguous. Trimming pared 5 bases from V and 2 bases from J, leaving 19 bases between. Germline lookup yields CDR1 SGHRS and CDR2 YFSETQ. The CDR3 extends over 16 amino acids. The CDR3 here is CASSFKMQTPNYGYTF. In nucleotides, the CDR3 is TGCGCCAGCAGTTTCAAGATGCAAACACCAAACTATGGCTACACCTTC.

The chain has TRBV28 and TRBJ2-7; D possibly corresponds to TRBD2 (6 bases). Germline V gene data show CDR1 as MDHEN and CDR2 as SYDVKM. V gave up 2 bases and J gave up 6 bases, with 11 bases separating them. CDR3 length: 13 residues. CDR3 sequence reads: CASSLRDLAEQYF. CDR3 coding DNA: TGTGCCAGCAGTTTACGGGACTTAGCCGAGCAGTACTTC. The full variable domain, rest sourced from reference TRBV28 and TRBJ2-7, is DVKVTQSSRYLVKRTGEKVFLECVQDMDHENMFWYRQDPGLGLRLIYFSYDVKMKEKGDIPEGYSVSREKKERFSLILESASTNQTSMYLCASSLRDLAEQYFGPGTRLTVT.

The gene calls are TRBV6-5 and TRBJ1-2; 7 nucleotides agree with TRBD1. The J segment lost 4 bases and the V segment lost 3 bases, leaving 5 bases of the junction unmatched. The CDR3 contains 14 residues. Germline V CDR1 and CDR2: MNHEY, SVGAGI. The CDR3 loop is CASSYSQGIYGYTF. CDR3 coding DNA: TGTGCCAGCAGTTATTCACAGGGGATCTATGGCTACACCTTC.

This clone has just one count. This chain links TRBV6-6 with TRBJ2-1, with D perhaps TRBD2 (6 bases). V was clipped by 7 bases and J by 3 bases, with 16 bases between them. The CDR3 spans 15 residues. Germline V gene data show CDR1 as MNHNY and CDR2 as SVGAGI (reference sequence). The CDR3 region is CASKPPGLDYNEQFF. The CDR3 DNA reads as TGTGCCAGCAAGCCCCCGGGACTGGACTACAATGAGCAGTTCTTC.

The chain links TRBV6-1 to TRBJ2-7; 8 nucleotides agree with TRBD2. This CDR3 region has 15 residues. V lost 8 bases, J lost 7 bases, and 16 bases stayed unmatched. The V gene's germline CDR1 is MNHNS and CDR2 SASEGT. As DNA, the CDR3 is TGTGCCAGCGCGAGTCCGCCTAGCGGGCCGGGTGAGCAGTACTTC. Encoded protein: CASASPPSGPGEQYF.

Within the sample, this clone is large. V and J are TRBV7-9 and TRBJ1-1; D ambiguous. The CDR3 is made up of 14 amino acids. Germline values: CDR1 SEHNR, CDR2 FQNEAQ (reference sequence). Trimming removed 2 bases from V and 3 bases from J, with 10 bases in between. The CDR3 loop reads CASSLSVTDTEAFF. DNA for the CDR3: TGTGCCAGCAGCTTATCCGTCACGGACACTGAAGCTTTCTTT.

CDR3 nucleotide sequence: TGTGCCAGCAGGGGGTGGACAGGATCTAACTATGGCTACACCTTC. This encodes CASRGWTGSNYGYTF. The rearrangement uses TRBV6-5 and TRBJ1-2, with 7 bases that match TRBD1. The trim removed 6 bases at V and 0 bases at J, leaving 7 bases unmatched. Germline V gives CDR1 MNHEY, CDR2 SVGAGI. This CDR3 contains 15 residues.

V and J are TRBV29-1 and TRBJ1-1; possibly TRBD1 for D (6 bases). Trimming took off 8 bases at V and 7 bases at J, with 20 bases between the two ends. The CDR3 consists of 13 residues. The germline CDR1 and CDR2 sequences are SQVTM and ANQGSEA. CDR3 bases: TGCAGCAATGTAGGGGGGGCGGGGGGTGAAGCTTTCTTT. Encoded protein: CSNVGGAGGEAFF. Drawing the rest from reference TRBV29-1 and TRBJ1-1, the complete variable domain is SAVISQKPSRDICQRGTSLTIQCQVDSQVTMMFWYRQQPGQSLTLIATANQGSEATYESGFVIDKFPISRPNLTFSTLTVSNMSPEDSSIYLCSNVGGAGGEAFFGQGTRLTVV.

V is TRBV29-1 and J is TRBJ2-1, with 9 bases that match TRBD2. J lost 5 bases, V lost 5 bases, and 4 bases had no gene match. CDR1 and CDR2 from the germline V gene are SQVTM and ANQGSEA. CDR3 length equals 13 residues. The CDR3 DNA follows: TGCAGCGTTAGGCGGGAGGGGGACAATGAGCAGTTCTTC. This encodes CSVRREGDNEQFF.

The chain links TRBV19 to TRBJ1-1; D unresolved. V dropped 5 bases and J dropped 4 bases, with 14 bases sitting between them. Per germline, CDR1 LNHDA and CDR2 SQIVND (reference sequence). This CDR3 has 14 amino acids. The CDR3 bases are TGTGCCAGTAGTTTACGGACGGCGGGCACTGAAGCTTTCTTT. Translated: CASSLRTAGTEAFF.